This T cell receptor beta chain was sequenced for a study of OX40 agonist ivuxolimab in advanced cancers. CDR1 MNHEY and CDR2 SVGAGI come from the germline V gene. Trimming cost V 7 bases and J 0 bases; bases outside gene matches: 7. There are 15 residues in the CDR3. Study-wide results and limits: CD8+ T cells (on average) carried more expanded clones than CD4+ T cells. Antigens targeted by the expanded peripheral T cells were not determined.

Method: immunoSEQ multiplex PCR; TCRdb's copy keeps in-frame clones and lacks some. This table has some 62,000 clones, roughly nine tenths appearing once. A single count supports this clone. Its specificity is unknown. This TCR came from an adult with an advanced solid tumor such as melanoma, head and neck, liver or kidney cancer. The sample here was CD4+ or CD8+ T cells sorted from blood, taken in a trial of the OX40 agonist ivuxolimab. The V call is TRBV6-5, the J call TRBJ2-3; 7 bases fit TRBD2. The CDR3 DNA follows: TGTGCCAGCAACGTAGCGGGTTTGAGCACAGATACGCAGTATTTT. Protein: CASNVAGLSTDTQYF.